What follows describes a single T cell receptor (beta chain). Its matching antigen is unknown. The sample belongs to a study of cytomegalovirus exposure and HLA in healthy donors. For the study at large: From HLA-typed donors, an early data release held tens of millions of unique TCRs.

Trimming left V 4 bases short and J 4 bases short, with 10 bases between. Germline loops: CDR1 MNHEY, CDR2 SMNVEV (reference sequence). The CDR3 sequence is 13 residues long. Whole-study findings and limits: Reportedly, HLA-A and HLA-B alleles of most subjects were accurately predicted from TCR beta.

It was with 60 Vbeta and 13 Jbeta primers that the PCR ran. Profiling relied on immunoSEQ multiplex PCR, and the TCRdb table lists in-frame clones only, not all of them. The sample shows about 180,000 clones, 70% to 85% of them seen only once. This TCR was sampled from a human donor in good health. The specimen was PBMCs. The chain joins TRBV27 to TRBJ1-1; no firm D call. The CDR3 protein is CASSSYPGTEAFF. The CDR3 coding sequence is TGTGCCAGCAGTTCGTATCCAGGCACTGAAGCTTTCTTT.